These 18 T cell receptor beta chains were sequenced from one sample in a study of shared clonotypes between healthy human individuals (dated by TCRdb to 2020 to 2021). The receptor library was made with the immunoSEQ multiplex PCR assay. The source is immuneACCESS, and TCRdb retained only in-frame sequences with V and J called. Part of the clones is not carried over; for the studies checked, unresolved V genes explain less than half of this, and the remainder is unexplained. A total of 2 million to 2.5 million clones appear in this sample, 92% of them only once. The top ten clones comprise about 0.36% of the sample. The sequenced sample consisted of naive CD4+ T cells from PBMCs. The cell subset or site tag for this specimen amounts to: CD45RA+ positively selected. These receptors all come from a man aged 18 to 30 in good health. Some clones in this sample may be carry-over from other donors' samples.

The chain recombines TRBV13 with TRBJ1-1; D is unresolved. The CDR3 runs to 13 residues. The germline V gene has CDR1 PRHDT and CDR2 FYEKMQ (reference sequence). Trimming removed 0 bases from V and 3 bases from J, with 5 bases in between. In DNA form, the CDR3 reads TGTGCCAGCAGCTTAGGCAGGTACACTGAAGCTTTCTTT. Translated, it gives CASSLGRYTEAFF.

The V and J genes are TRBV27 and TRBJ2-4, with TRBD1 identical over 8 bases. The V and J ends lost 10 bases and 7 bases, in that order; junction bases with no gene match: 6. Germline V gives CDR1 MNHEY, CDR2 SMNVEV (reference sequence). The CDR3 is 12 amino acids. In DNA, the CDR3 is TGTGCCACCAGGACAGGGCTGAACATTCAGTACTTC. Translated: CATRTGLNIQYF.

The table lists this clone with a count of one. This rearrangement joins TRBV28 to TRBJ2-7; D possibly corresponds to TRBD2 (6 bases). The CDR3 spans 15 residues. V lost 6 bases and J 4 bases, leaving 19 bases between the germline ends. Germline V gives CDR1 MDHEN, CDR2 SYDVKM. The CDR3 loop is CASSPLVRGGYEQYF. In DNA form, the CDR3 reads TGTGCCAGCAGCCCGTTGGTGCGGGGCGGATACGAGCAGTACTTC.

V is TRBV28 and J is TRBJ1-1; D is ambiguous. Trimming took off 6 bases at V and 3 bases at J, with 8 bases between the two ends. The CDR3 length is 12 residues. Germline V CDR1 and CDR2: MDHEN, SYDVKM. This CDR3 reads CASRLTYTEAFF. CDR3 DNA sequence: TGTGCCAGCAGACTGACGTACACTGAAGCTTTCTTT.

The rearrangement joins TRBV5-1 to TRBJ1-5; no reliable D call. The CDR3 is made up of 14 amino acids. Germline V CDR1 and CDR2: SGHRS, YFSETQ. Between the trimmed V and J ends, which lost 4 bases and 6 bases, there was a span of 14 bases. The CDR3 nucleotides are TGCGCCAGCAGCGCTGACCCGGGGTTTCAGCCCCAGCATTTT. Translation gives CASSADPGFQPQHF.

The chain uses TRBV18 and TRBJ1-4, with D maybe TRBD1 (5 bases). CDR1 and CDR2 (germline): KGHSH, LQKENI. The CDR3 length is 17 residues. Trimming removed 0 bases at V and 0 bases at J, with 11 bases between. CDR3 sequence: CASSPPRTSATNEKLFF. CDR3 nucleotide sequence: TGTGCCAGCTCACCACCGAGGACATCTGCAACTAATGAAAAACTGTTTTTT.

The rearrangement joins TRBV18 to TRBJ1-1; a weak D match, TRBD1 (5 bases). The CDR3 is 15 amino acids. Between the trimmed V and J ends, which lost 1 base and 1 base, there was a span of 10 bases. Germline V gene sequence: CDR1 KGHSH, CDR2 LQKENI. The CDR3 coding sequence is TGTGCCAGCTCACCACGGGAGGGACCGAACACTGAAGCTTTCTTT. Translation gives CASSPREGPNTEAFF.

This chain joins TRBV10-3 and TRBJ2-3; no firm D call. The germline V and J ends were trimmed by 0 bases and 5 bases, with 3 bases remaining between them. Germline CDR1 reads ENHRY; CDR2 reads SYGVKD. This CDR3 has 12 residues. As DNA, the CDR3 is TGTGCCATCAGTGAGTCGAAAGATACGCAGTATTTT. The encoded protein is CAISESKDTQYF.

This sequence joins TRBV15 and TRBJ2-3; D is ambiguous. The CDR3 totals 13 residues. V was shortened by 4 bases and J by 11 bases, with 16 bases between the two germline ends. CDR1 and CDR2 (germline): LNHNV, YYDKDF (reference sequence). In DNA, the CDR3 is TGTGCCACCAGCACCTCAGGACCCATGGGGCAGTATTTT. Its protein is CATSTSGPMGQYF.

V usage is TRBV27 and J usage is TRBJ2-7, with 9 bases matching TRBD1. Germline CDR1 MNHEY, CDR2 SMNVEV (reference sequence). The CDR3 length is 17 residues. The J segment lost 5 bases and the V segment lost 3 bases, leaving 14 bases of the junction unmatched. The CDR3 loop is CASSFLGTGTGKDEQYF. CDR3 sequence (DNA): TGTGCCAGCAGTTTTTTGGGCACCGGGACAGGGAAAGACGAGCAGTACTTC.

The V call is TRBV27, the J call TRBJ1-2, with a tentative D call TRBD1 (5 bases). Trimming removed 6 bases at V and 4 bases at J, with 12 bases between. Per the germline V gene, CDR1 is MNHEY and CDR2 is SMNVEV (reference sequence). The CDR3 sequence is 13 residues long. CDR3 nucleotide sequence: TGTGCCAGCAGAAGGGGCACTCTCTATGGCTACACCTTC. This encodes CASRRGTLYGYTF.

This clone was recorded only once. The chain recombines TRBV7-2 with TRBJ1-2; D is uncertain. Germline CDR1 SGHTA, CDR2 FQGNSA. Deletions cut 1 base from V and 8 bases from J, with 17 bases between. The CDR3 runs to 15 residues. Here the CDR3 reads CASSLGQTIPGGYTF. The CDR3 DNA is TGTGCCAGCAGCTTAGGTCAGACAATACCCGGGGGCTACACCTTC.

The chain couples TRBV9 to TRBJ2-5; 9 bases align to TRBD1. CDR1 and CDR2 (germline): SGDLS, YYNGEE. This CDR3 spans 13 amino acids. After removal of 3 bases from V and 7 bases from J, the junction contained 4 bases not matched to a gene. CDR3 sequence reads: CASSAGQGGTQYF. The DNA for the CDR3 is TGTGCCAGCAGCGCGGGACAGGGTGGGACCCAGTACTTC. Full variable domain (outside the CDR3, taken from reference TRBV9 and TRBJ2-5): DSGVTQTPKHLITATGQRVTLRCSPRSGDLSVYWYQQSLDQGLQFLIQYYNGEERAKGNILERFSAQQFPDLHSELNLSSLELGDSALYFCASSAGQGGTQYFGPGTRLLVL.

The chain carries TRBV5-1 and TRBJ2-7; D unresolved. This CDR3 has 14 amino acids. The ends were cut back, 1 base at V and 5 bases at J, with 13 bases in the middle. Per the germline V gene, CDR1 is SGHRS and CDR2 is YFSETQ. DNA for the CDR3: TGCGCCAGCAGCTTGTCACCCCCCGTCAACGAGCAGTACTTC. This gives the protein CASSLSPPVNEQYF.

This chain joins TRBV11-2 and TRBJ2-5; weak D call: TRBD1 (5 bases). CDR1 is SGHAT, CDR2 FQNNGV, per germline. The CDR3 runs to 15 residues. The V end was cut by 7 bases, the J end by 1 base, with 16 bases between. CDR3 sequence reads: CASTWTRGIQETQYF. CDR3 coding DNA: TGTGCCAGCACGTGGACAAGGGGCATCCAAGAGACCCAGTACTTC.

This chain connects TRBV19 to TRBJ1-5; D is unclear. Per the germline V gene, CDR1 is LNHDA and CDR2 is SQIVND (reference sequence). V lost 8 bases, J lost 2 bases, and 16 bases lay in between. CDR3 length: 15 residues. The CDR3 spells CASEGIGQGNQPQHF. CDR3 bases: TGTGCCAGTGAAGGAATAGGGCAGGGCAATCAGCCCCAGCATTTT.

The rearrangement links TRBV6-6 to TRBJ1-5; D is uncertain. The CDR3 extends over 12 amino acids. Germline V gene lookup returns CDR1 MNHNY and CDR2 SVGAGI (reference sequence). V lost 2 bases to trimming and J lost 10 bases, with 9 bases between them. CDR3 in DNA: TGTGCCAGCAGTTACGTCGGGGAACCCCAGCATTTT. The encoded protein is CASSYVGEPQHF.

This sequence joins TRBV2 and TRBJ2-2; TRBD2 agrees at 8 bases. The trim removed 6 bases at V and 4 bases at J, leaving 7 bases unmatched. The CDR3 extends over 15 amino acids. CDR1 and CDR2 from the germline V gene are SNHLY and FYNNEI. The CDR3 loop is CASRKRERGTGELFF. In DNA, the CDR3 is TGTGCCAGCAGAAAGCGGGAGAGGGGCACCGGGGAGCTGTTTTTT.